The 11 T cell receptor beta chains given below trace back to one sample, sequenced in a study of cytomegalovirus exposure and HLA in healthy donors. Using immunoSEQ multiplex PCR, the repertoire was profiled, and TCRdb retains in-frame clones only, with some absent. The sample includes some 250,000 clones, 85% to 90% seen only once; the top ten take 0.35% to 0.4%. The material sequenced was PBMCs. These TCRs come from a woman between 18 and 30 years old in good health and CMV-seronegative.

This chain links TRBV4-3 with TRBJ1-6, with D tentatively TRBD1 (5 bases). This CDR3 region has 15 residues. V was cut by 4 bases and J by 9 bases, with 16 bases left in between. The V gene's germline CDR1 is LGHNA and CDR2 YSLEER. Here the CDR3 DNA reads TGCGCCAGCAGCCGGGGTTCGACAGTAACTTCACCCCTCCACTTT. This encodes CASSRGSTVTSPLHF.

The J gene is TRBJ2-3, the V gene TRBV28; the D gene is possibly TRBD1 (6 bases). V dropped 3 bases and J dropped 1 base, with 11 bases sitting between them. CDR1 is MDHEN, CDR2 SYDVKM, per germline. CDR3 length equals 15 residues. CDR3 DNA: TGTGCCAGCAGTTTGAGGGGGTCCCGCACAGATACGCAGTATTTT. It is translated as CASSLRGSRTDTQYF.

The V call is TRBV28, the J call TRBJ1-2; D is unresolved. The CDR3 has 13 residues. Trimming shortened V by 1 base and J by 2 bases, and 5 bases separated the two germline ends. CDR1 is MDHEN, CDR2 SYDVKM, per germline. The CDR3 protein is CASSLYENYGYTF. The CDR3 coding sequence is TGTGCCAGCAGTTTATACGAGAACTATGGCTACACCTTC.

This chain uses TRBV27 with TRBJ2-3; no clear D. The ends were cut back, 3 bases at V and 3 bases at J, with 10 bases in the middle. The CDR3 is made up of 14 amino acids. Germline CDR1 is MNHEY and CDR2 is SMNVEV (reference sequence). The CDR3 spells CASSFLPGTDTQYF. As DNA, the CDR3 is TGTGCCAGCAGTTTTTTGCCAGGAACAGATACGCAGTATTTT.

J is TRBJ2-7 and V is TRBV28; 10 nucleotides agree with TRBD1. Germline V gene sequence: CDR1 MDHEN, CDR2 SYDVKM. J lost 2 bases, V lost 1 base, and 5 bases had no gene match. The CDR3 length is 16 residues. The CDR3 nucleotides read TGTGCCAGCAGTTTATTCTCCGGGACAGGGGCCTACGAGCAGTACGTC. It is translated as CASSLFSGTGAYEQYV.

This clone appeared a single time. The J gene is TRBJ2-7, the V gene TRBV7-9; D possibly corresponds to TRBD1 (6 bases). The V end lost 4 bases, the J end lost 0 bases, and 19 bases lay between the germline ends. The CDR3 has 17 residues. From germline, CDR1 is SEHNR and CDR2 FQNEAQ (reference sequence). Written as DNA, the CDR3 is TGTGCCAGCAGCTCCTCCTCGACAGGCGCTGACTCCTACGAGCAGTACTTC. This gives the protein CASSSSSTGADSYEQYF.

In nucleotides, the CDR3 is TGTGCCAGCAGCTTGGCGGGACTAGCGGGCGGAGAGACCCAGTACTTC. It encodes CASSLAGLAGGETQYF. This sequence joins TRBV5-6 and TRBJ2-5; TRBD2 aligns across 12 bases. The CDR3 consists of 16 residues. CDR1 is SGHDT and CDR2 is YYEEEE in the germline V gene. Trimming removed 0 bases from V and 4 bases from J; junction bases left unmatched: 4.

The chain combines TRBV28 with TRBJ2-7; 10 bases line up with TRBD2. Trimming removed 6 bases from V and 4 bases from J; junction bases left unmatched: 9. The CDR3 is made up of 15 amino acids. Per the germline V gene, CDR1 is MDHEN and CDR2 is SYDVKM. The CDR3 is CASSQSGGAGYEQYV. The DNA of the CDR3 is TGTGCCAGCAGCCAGAGCGGGGGGGCCGGATACGAGCAGTACGTC.

This clone was seen a single time. The DNA for the CDR3 is TGCGCCAGCAGCCAATCCCCCGGGACAGGCTTCTCCTACGAGCAGTACTTC. It translates to CASSQSPGTGFSYEQYF. The chain combines TRBV4-1 with TRBJ2-7; 8 positions match TRBD1. Germline-derived CDR1 and CDR2 are MGHRA and YSYEKL. The J segment lost 0 bases and the V segment lost 2 bases, leaving 9 bases of the junction unmatched. The CDR3 has 17 amino acids.

This CDR3 reads CASTQTEGRGEKLFF. In DNA, the CDR3 is TGTGCCAGCACCCAAACGGAGGGGCGCGGGGAAAAACTGTTTTTT. J is TRBJ1-4 and V is TRBV6-1, with D possibly TRBD1 on 5 matching bases. The V gene's germline CDR1 is MNHNS and CDR2 SASEGT. This CDR3 is 15 amino acids long. Trimming pared 7 bases from V and 8 bases from J, leaving 20 bases between.

This clone was recorded once. This rearrangement joins TRBV9 to TRBJ1-6; 7 bases agree with TRBD1. Germline V gene sequence: CDR1 SGDLS, CDR2 YYNGEE. CDR3 length: 18 residues. The V and J ends lost 3 bases and 8 bases, in that order; junction bases with no gene match: 17. DNA for the CDR3: TGTGCCAGCAGCGGTGCCGGCCGGACAGGTACTTCATATTCACCCCTCCACTTT. This gives the protein CASSGAGRTGTSYSPLHF.